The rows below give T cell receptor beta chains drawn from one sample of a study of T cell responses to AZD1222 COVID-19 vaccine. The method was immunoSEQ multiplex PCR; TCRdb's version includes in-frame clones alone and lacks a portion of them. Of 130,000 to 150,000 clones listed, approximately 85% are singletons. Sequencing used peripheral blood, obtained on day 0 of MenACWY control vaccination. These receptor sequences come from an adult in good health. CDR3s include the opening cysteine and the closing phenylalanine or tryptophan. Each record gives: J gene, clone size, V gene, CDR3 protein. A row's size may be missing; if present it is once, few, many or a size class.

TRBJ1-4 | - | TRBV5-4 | CASSSRGQEKLFF
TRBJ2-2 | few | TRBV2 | CASRAGELFF
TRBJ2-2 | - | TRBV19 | CASSRRTGHTGELFF
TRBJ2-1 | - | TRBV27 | CASSLKGRLYNEQFF
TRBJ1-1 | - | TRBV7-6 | CASRRQDGNTEAFF
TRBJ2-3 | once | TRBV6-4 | CASSAEGYTDTQYF
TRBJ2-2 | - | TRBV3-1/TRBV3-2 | CASSKQDVLAGELFF
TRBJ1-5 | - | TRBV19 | CASSIGRARGQPQHF
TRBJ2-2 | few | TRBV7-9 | CASSLVPNTGELFF
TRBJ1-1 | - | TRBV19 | CASSPGGGTEAFF
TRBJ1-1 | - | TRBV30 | CAWSPPIISLNTEAFF
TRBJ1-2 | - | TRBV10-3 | CAISDLGLERRFHPNYGYTF
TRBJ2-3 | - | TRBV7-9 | CASSRATRTDTQYF
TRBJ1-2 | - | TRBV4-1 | CASSQVGQDYTF
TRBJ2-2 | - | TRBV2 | CASSGPGGGTGELFF
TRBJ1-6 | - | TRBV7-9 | CASSSLRGPKGSPLHF
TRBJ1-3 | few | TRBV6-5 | CASSFSGNTIYF
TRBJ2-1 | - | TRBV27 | CASTRVTSGSSYNEQFF
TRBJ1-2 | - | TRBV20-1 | CSASARVYGYTF
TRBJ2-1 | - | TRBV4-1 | CASSQDSGGPFF
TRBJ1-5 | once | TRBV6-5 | CASGNRGANQPQHF
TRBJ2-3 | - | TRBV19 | CASRALTGPTDTQYF
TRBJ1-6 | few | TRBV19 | CASRKTGANSPLHF
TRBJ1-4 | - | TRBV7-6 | CASSLGGLSTNEKLFF
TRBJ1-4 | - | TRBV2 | CASSWQGVNEKLFF
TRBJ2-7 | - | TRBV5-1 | CASSLGSGDGEQYF
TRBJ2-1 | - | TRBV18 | CASSPGQGVRSETGEQFF
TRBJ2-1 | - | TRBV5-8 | CASSPDRVNNEQFF
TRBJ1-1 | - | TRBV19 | CASSTLRTGWNTEAFF
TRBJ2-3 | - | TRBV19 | CASSKDRGRDTQYF
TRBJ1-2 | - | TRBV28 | CASSPIDYGYTF
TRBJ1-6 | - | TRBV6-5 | CASGQGEGSPLHF
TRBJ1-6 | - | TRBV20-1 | CSASPGQVSPLHF
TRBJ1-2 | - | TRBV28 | CASSPPRGSNYGYTF
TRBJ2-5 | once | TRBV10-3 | CAISPQQGKVETQYF
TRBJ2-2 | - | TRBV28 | CASSLSGAGNTGELFF
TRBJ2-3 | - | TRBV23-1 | CASSPRLDREWTDTQYF
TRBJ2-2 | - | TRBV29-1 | CSVGYTGELFF
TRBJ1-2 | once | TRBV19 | CASSRGVYSDYGYTF
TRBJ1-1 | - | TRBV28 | CASSRRDRAFTEAFF
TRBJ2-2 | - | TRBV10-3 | CAISRTSGGDGELFF